This T cell receptor (beta chain) was sequenced in a study of identical twins. Study results and limitations: Part of the zero-insertion signal could reflect confounding by invariant MAIT and iNKT cells. Twin pairs had excess sharing that was weaker in beta out-of-frame sequences. Out-of-frame sharing of TCR alpha in monozygotic twins was underestimated by models. With abundant cord blood beta clonotypes, insertions were fewer; memory repertoires showed no such pattern.

In the case of this clonotype: The antigen remains unidentified.

Germline V CDR1 and CDR2: SGHAT, FQNNGV. The length of the CDR3 is 15 residues. The ends were cut back, 7 bases at V and 5 bases at J, with 18 bases in the middle. MiXCR, applied by TCRdb to the 5' RACE reads, yields one record per CDR3 protein. The sample has roughly 1.6 million distinct CDR3 sequences, about 32% seen once. The chain recombines TRBV11-2 with TRBJ2-1; tentatively, D is TRBD2 (6 bases). Source material: cord blood. This receptor was obtained from a newborn girl in good health. The CDR3 protein is CASTNHGEDHNEQFF. CDR3 in DNA: TGTGCCAGCACCAACCATGGGGAGGACCACAATGAGCAGTTCTTC.